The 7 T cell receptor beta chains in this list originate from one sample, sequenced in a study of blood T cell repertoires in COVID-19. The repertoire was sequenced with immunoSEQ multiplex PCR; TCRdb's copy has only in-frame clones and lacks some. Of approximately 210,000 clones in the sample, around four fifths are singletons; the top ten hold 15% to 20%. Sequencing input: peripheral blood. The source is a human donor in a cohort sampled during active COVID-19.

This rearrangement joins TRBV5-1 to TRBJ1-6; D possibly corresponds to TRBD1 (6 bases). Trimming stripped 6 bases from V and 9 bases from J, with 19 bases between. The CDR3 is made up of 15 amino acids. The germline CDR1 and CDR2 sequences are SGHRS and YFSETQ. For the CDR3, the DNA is TGCGCCAGCAACTCTGGGGGGCGCGGGGGTTCACCCCTCCACTTT. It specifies CASNSGGRGGSPLHF.

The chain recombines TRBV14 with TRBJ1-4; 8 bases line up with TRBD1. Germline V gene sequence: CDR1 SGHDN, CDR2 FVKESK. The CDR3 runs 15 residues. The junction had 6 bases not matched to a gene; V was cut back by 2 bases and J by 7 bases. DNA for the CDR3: TGTGCCAGCAGCCAATTTGGACAGGGAATTGAAAAACTGTTTTTT. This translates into CASSQFGQGIEKLFF.

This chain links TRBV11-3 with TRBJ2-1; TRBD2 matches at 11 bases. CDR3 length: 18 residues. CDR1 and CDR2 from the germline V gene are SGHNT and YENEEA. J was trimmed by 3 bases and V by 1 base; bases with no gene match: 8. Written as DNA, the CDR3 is TGTGCCAGCAGCTTAGTAGGGTCGGGACTAGCGGACTACAATGAGCAGTTCTTC. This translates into CASSLVGSGLADYNEQFF. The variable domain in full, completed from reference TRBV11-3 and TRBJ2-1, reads EAGVVQSPRYKIIEKKQPVAFWCNPISGHNTLYWYLQNLGQGPELLIRYENEEAVDDSQLPKDRFSAERLKGVDSTLKIQPAELGDSAVYLCASSLVGSGLADYNEQFFGPGTRLTVL.

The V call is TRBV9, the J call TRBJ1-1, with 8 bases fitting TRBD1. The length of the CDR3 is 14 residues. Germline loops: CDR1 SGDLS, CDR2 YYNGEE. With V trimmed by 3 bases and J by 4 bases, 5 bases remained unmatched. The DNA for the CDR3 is TGTGCCAGCAGCGCTCCGACAGGGGCCACTGAAGCTTTCTTT. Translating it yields CASSAPTGATEAFF.

CDR3 sequence (DNA): TGTGCCAGCACAGTTTACGGGGGGATCAACACTGAAGCTTTCTTT. Residues: CASTVYGGINTEAFF. This chain links TRBV28 with TRBJ1-1; a possible D gene is TRBD1 (5 bases). Looked up from germline, CDR1 is MDHEN and CDR2 is SYDVKM. CDR3 length: 15 amino acids. The germline V and J ends were trimmed by 7 bases and 2 bases, with 17 bases remaining between them.

Here the CDR3 DNA reads TGTGCCAGTAGTAGACAGCCGAACACTGAAGCTTTCTTT. Its protein product is CASSRQPNTEAFF. The chain links TRBV19 to TRBJ1-1; D perhaps matches TRBD1 (5 bases). V was clipped by 4 bases and J by 1 base, with 7 bases between them. Germline CDR1 LNHDA, CDR2 SQIVND (reference sequence). The CDR3 covers 13 residues.

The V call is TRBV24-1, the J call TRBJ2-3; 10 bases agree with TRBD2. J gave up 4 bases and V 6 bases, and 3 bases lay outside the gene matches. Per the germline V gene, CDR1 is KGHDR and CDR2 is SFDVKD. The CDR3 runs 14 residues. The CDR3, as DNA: TGTGCCACCAGTCGAGCGGGGGGGGCAGATACGCAGTATTTT. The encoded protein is CATSRAGGADTQYF.